This record looks at one T cell receptor beta chain sequence and its context. This specimen belongs to a study of cytomegalovirus exposure and HLA in healthy donors. V lost 1 base, J lost 4 bases, and 17 bases lay in between. The CDR3 totals 16 residues. Germline values: CDR1 SGHKS, CDR2 YYEKEE (reference sequence). The PCR ran on 60 Vbeta and 13 Jbeta primers. The repertoire was sequenced with immunoSEQ multiplex PCR; TCRdb's copy has only in-frame clones and lacks some. This table holds 150,000 to 200,000 clones, roughly 73% found once. Sequencing used PBMCs. The chain has TRBV5-5 and TRBJ1-1; weak D call: TRBD1 (6 bases). This TCR came from a man aged 18 to 30 in good health and CMV-seropositive. Here the CDR3 reads CASSLWGRGDFTEAFF. CDR3 nucleotides: TGTGCCAGCAGCTTGTGGGGGCGGGGGGATTTCACTGAAGCTTTCTTT.